The next 11 T cell receptor beta chains were all read from a single sample in a study of graft-versus-host responses after intestinal transplantation. Here immunoSEQ multiplex PCR was the method, and the copy in TCRdb shows in-frame clones only, minus some. Of about 30,000 clones listed, 65% to 80% are singletons. Lamina propria and intraepithelial lymphocytes were released by processing graft tissue. This specimen consisted of ileum tissue, obtained 98 days after intestinal transplantation. The receptors derive from a human patient who received an intestinal transplant, so some T cells may come from the graft donor.

The chain recombines TRBV6-6 with TRBJ2-2; 9 nucleotides align to TRBD1. Germline CDR1 and CDR2: MNHNY and SVGAGI (reference sequence). CDR3 length: 14 residues. This chain's CDR3 is CAHRGQGYTGELFF. DNA of the CDR3: TGTGCTCACAGAGGACAGGGGTACACCGGGGAGCTGTTTTTT.

The chain is built from TRBV19 and TRBJ2-2, with D possibly called TRBD1 or TRBD2 (5 bases each). The CDR3 spans 12 residues. The germline gives CDR1 LNHDA, CDR2 SQIVND (reference sequence). The V gene lost 9 bases and the J gene lost 7 bases, with 12 bases spanning the gap. CDR3 bases: TGTGCCAGCCCGGGACGGAGCGGGGAGCTGTTTTTT. It translates to CASPGRSGELFF.

This chain links TRBV4-1 with TRBJ1-5; D may be TRBD1 (6 bases). There are 16 residues in the CDR3. Germline CDR1 MGHRA, CDR2 YSYEKL. Trimming removed 0 bases at V and 4 bases at J, with 13 bases between. CDR3 coding DNA: TGCGCCAGCAGCCAAGAGCGGGGGGCCCTTAATCAGCCCCAGCATTTT. This gives the protein CASSQERGALNQPQHF.

This chain connects TRBV18 to TRBJ2-3, with D perhaps TRBD2 (5 bases). Deletions cut 6 bases from V and 2 bases from J, with 12 bases between. The germline V gene encodes CDR1 KGHSH and CDR2 LQKENI. The CDR3 is 14 residues long. The CDR3 protein is CASSPGGYTDTQYF. The CDR3 DNA is TGTGCCAGCTCCCCCGGCGGGTACACAGATACGCAGTATTTT.

This CDR3 reads CASSLRLGQGITEAFF. DNA for the CDR3: TGTGCCAGCAGCCTCCGACTGGGACAGGGGATCACTGAAGCTTTCTTT. The chain links TRBV16 to TRBJ1-1; 10 bases are shared with TRBD1. Trimming at V came to 4 bases and at J to 4 bases, leaving 9 bases not matched to a gene. Germline values: CDR1 KGHSY, CDR2 FQNENV. The CDR3 totals 16 residues.

This clone was counted a single time. This rearrangement joins TRBV4-1 to TRBJ2-7, with TRBD2 identical over 10 bases. Trimming cost V 0 bases and J 3 bases; bases outside gene matches: 2. This CDR3 has 15 residues. The germline CDR1 and CDR2 sequences are MGHRA and YSYEKL. CDR3 coding DNA: TGCGCCAGCAGCCAAGACACTAGCGGGGACTACGAGCAGTACTTC. This sequence encodes CASSQDTSGDYEQYF.

The chain links TRBV7-9 to TRBJ1-1, with D hard to call. Germline V gene sequence: CDR1 SEHNR, CDR2 FQNEAQ (reference sequence). The germline V and J ends were trimmed by 1 base and 1 base, with 7 bases remaining between them. The CDR3 sequence is 14 residues long. The CDR3 DNA reads TGTGCCAGCAGCTTAGTTTCAGGGAACACTGAAGCTTTCTTT. Protein: CASSLVSGNTEAFF. The whole variable domain, filled in from reference TRBV7-9 and TRBJ1-1, reads DTGVSQNPRHKITKRGQNVTFRCDPISEHNRLYWYRQTLGQGPEFLTYFQNEAQLEKSRLLSDRFSAERPKGSFSTLEIQRTEQGDSAMYLCASSLVSGNTEAFFGQGTRLTVV.

V is TRBV5-5 and J is TRBJ2-7; D perhaps matches TRBD1 (5 bases). Germline CDR1 reads SGHKS; CDR2 reads YYEKEE (reference sequence). Trimming removed 0 bases from V and 4 bases from J, with 11 bases in between. This CDR3 region has 14 residues. The CDR3 protein is CASSLAREGYEQYF. The CDR3 bases are TGTGCCAGCAGCTTGGCCAGGGAAGGGTACGAGCAGTACTTC.

V gene TRBV7-3 combines with J gene TRBJ2-3; tentatively, D is TRBD1 or TRBD2 (5 bases each). CDR3 length equals 17 residues. Germline CDR1 SGHTA, CDR2 FQGTGA. V was pared by 4 bases and J by 2 bases, with 19 bases between. DNA for the CDR3: TGTGCCAGCAGCTCTCTGAACCGGGACGGAACCACAGATACGCAGTATTTT. This gives the protein CASSSLNRDGTTDTQYF.

The chain uses TRBV19 and TRBJ2-3, with a weak D call TRBD1 (5 bases). The V end was cut by 5 bases, the J end by 6 bases, with 9 bases between. CDR3 length: 12 residues. Germline values: CDR1 LNHDA, CDR2 SQIVND (reference sequence). In DNA, the CDR3 is TGTGCCAGTAGTTATGGGGCCGATACGCAGTATTTT. Its translation is CASSYGADTQYF.

The chain recombines TRBV2 with TRBJ2-5; no firm D call. The CDR3 has 13 amino acids. The V end was cut by 6 bases, the J end by 5 bases, with 13 bases between. Germline CDR1 and CDR2: SNHLY and FYNNEI. The CDR3 DNA is TGTGCCAGCAGATGGGCCCTTGGGGAGACCCAGTACTTC. This gives the protein CASRWALGETQYF. Full variable domain (remainder filled in from reference TRBV2 and TRBJ2-5): EPEVTQTPSHQVTQMGQEVILRCVPISNHLYFYWYRQILGQKVEFLVSFYNNEISEKSEIFDDQFSVERPDGSNFTLKIRSTKLEDSAMYFCASRWALGETQYFGPGTRLLVL.